This T cell receptor (beta chain) comes out of a study of blood T cell repertoires in COVID-19. Under the authors' procedure: Amplification of reference gene primers provided the estimated nucleated cell counts. Produced via immunoSEQ multiplex PCR; TCRdb's table is partial and in-frame only. The D gene and trimming were derived from the DNA, and the V and J assignments and clone size from that table. The data show 99,000 or so clones, 87% seen once. This CDR3 contains 13 residues. Germline V gene lookup returns CDR1 MDHEN and CDR2 SYDVKM. Unmatched junction bases numbered 5, after V lost 5 bases and J lost 5 bases.

The sequenced material came from peripheral blood. The TCR comes from a man in his forties or fifties with acute or convalescent COVID-19. V usage is TRBV28 and J usage is TRBJ1-1; 7 bases map to TRBD1. The CDR3 region is CASSPGTETEAFF. The CDR3 DNA follows: TGTGCCAGCAGTCCGGGGACAGAGACTGAAGCTTTCTTT. Combining the CDR3 with reference TRBV28 and TRBJ1-1 gives the whole variable domain DVKVTQSSRYLVKRTGEKVFLECVQDMDHENMFWYRQDPGLGLRLIYFSYDVKMKEKGDIPEGYSVSREKKERFSLILESASTNQTSMYLCASSPGTETEAFFGQGTRLTVV.